This T cell receptor (beta chain) emerged from a study of graft-versus-host responses after intestinal transplantation. Whole-study context: Multivisceral, liver-intestinal, or isolated intestinal transplants were received by the recipients. Study-wide results and caveats: Among circulating GvH clones, peak levels were associated with early post-transplant declines in HvG clones. Where graft-donor T cell macrochimerism was present, patients had high graft-versus-host to host-versus-graft clonal ratios in allografts.

This clone was counted a single time. Its specificity is unknown. Here immunoSEQ multiplex PCR was the method, and the copy in TCRdb shows in-frame clones only, minus some. In the table there are 81,000 or so clones, roughly 93% of which are singletons. The germline V gene has CDR1 LNHDA and CDR2 SQIVND (reference sequence). The CDR3 contains 16 residues. V was clipped by 1 base and J by 7 bases, with 14 bases between them. Sequenced here: unstimulated CD8+ T cells sorted from spleen or lymph node cells, sampled before transplant. The source of this sequence is a human donor who was the organ donor for an intestinal transplant. V is TRBV19 and J is TRBJ2-6; a possible D gene is TRBD2 (6 bases). The CDR3 is CASSIAPKGGANVLTF. DNA for the CDR3: TGTGCCAGTAGTATAGCCCCGAAGGGAGGAGCCAACGTCCTGACTTTC.